This TCR beta chain was sequenced during a study of cytomegalovirus exposure and HLA in healthy donors. CDR3 length: 15 amino acids. Per germline, CDR1 SGHAT and CDR2 FQNNGV. J lost 0 bases, V lost 0 bases, and 2 bases had no gene match. 13 Jbeta primers and 60 Vbeta primers were used for the PCR. Profiled with immunoSEQ multiplex PCR; TCRdb holds only in-frame clones, not every one. The sample holds under 200,000 clones, 84% seen once. This clonotype originated in a woman aged 50 to 65 in good health and CMV-seropositive. Sequencing used PBMCs. V usage is TRBV11-2 and J usage is TRBJ2-7; 7 bases map to TRBD2. The CDR3 region is CASSLEGGSSYEQYF. CDR3 bases: TGTGCCAGCAGCTTAGAGGGGGGGAGCTCCTACGAGCAGTACTTC.